These 28 T cell receptor beta chains share one sample of origin, sequenced in a study of control samples from healthy donors and cancer patients. The assay was immunoSEQ multiplex PCR, and TCRdb's table has in-frame clones only and misses some. The sample lists about 130,000 clones; about 88% were seen once. Sequenced input: blood. The source is a man aged 18 to 29 in good health.

This chain links TRBV24-1 with TRBJ2-2, with a tentative D call TRBD1 (5 bases). Trimming removed 2 bases from V and 8 bases from J, with 14 bases in between. The germline V gene encodes CDR1 KGHDR and CDR2 SFDVKD. This CDR3 has 15 amino acids. CDR3 in DNA: TGTGCCACCAGTGATTACCAGACAGAGACTGGGGAGCTGTTTTTT. Encoded protein: CATSDYQTETGELFF.

This rearrangement joins TRBV15 to TRBJ1-2; D is ambiguous. Deletions cut 0 bases from V and 8 bases from J, with 16 bases between. The CDR3 totals 15 residues. Germline assignment: CDR1 LNHNV and CDR2 YYDKDF (reference sequence). The CDR3 here is CATSRDRTAHWGYTF. For the CDR3, the DNA is TGTGCCACCAGCAGAGATAGGACGGCTCACTGGGGCTACACCTTC.

The genes are TRBV27 and TRBJ2-6; D is ambiguous. The germline gives CDR1 MNHEY, CDR2 SMNVEV (reference sequence). V dropped 4 bases and J dropped 0 bases, with 10 bases sitting between them. The CDR3 contains 16 residues. CDR3 sequence reads: CASSSRQDSGANVLTF. The DNA of the CDR3 is TGTGCCAGCAGTTCTCGTCAAGACTCTGGGGCCAACGTCCTGACTTTC. The full variable domain, rest sourced from reference TRBV27 and TRBJ2-6, is EAQVTQNPRYLITVTGKKLTVTCSQNMNHEYMSWYRQDPGLGLRQIYYSMNVEVTDKGDVPEGYKVSRKEKRNFPLILESPSPNQTSLYFCASSSRQDSGANVLTFGAGSRLTVL.

The V call is TRBV10-3, the J call TRBJ1-1; no clear D gene. Trimming pared 2 bases from V and 1 base from J, leaving 8 bases between. The germline V gene has CDR1 ENHRY and CDR2 SYGVKD. This CDR3 has 14 amino acids. This CDR3 reads CAISERQKNTEAFF. In DNA form, the CDR3 reads TGTGCCATCAGTGAGAGGCAAAAGAACACTGAAGCTTTCTTT.

This chain uses TRBV27 with TRBJ1-1; D not resolved. The V end was cut by 0 bases, the J end by 7 bases, with 9 bases between. The CDR3 is 13 amino acids. Per germline, CDR1 MNHEY and CDR2 SMNVEV (reference sequence). The CDR3 nucleotides read TGTGCCAGCAGTTTATCCGGACCTAGTGAAGCTTTCTTT. Translating it yields CASSLSGPSEAFF.

V and J are TRBV10-1 and TRBJ2-2, with D possibly matching TRBD1 (5 bases). The germline V gene has CDR1 WNHNN and CDR2 SYGVQD (reference sequence). This CDR3 has 15 residues. Trimming pared 3 bases from V and 1 base from J, leaving 9 bases between. CDR3 sequence: CASSEWTRNTGELFF. CDR3 nucleotides: TGCGCCAGCAGTGAATGGACAAGGAACACCGGGGAGCTGTTTTTT.

V usage is TRBV5-5 and J usage is TRBJ2-7; the match to TRBD2 covers 7 bases. The germline gives CDR1 SGHKS, CDR2 YYEKEE (reference sequence). The V and J ends lost 0 bases and 0 bases, in that order; junction bases with no gene match: 3. The CDR3 has 15 residues. The CDR3 coding sequence is TGTGCCAGCAGCTTGGATAGCGGGTACTCCTACGAGCAGTACTTC. It translates to CASSLDSGYSYEQYF. Based on the CDR3 plus reference TRBV5-5 and TRBJ2-7, the full variable domain is DAGVTQSPTHLIKTRGQQVTLRCSPISGHKSVSWYQQVLGQGPQFIFQYYEKEERGRGNFPDRFSARQFPNYSSELNVNALLLGDSALYLCASSLDSGYSYEQYFGPGTRLTVT.

In its sample, this clone was seen many times. The genes are TRBV6-1 and TRBJ1-2, with D unresolved. V was trimmed by 2 bases and J by 4 bases, leaving 14 bases between them. The germline V gene encodes CDR1 MNHNS and CDR2 SASEGT. This CDR3 is 15 amino acids long. CDR3 sequence: CASSEYGSETYGYTF. In nucleotides, the CDR3 is TGTGCCAGCAGTGAATACGGGTCAGAAACCTATGGCTACACCTTC.

This clone was picked up one time. The chain uses TRBV2 and TRBJ2-7; D is unresolved. V was cut by 6 bases and J by 3 bases, with 9 bases left in between. Germline CDR1 and CDR2: SNHLY and FYNNEI. CDR3 length: 12 residues. The CDR3 is CASSAEIYEQYF. The CDR3 nucleotides read TGTGCCAGCAGCGCTGAGATCTACGAGCAGTACTTC.

The V gene is TRBV6-6, the J gene TRBJ1-3, with D perhaps TRBD1 (6 bases). Trimming cost V 5 bases and J 2 bases, with 10 bases left between them. The CDR3 runs to 14 residues. CDR1 and CDR2 from the germline V gene are MNHNY and SVGAGI (reference sequence). CDR3 region: CASSGGGAGNTIYF. CDR3 DNA: TGTGCCAGCAGTGGGGGGGGCGCTGGAAACACCATATATTTT.

The chain uses TRBV7-2 and TRBJ2-1; 8 bases match TRBD2. This CDR3 region has 17 residues. CDR1 is SGHTA and CDR2 is FQGNSA in the germline V gene. The J segment lost 4 bases and the V segment lost 5 bases, leaving 13 bases of the junction unmatched. CDR3: CASSPAGASRLYNEQFF. The CDR3 bases are TGTGCCAGCAGCCCAGCGGGGGCTAGCCGGCTGTACAATGAGCAGTTCTTC.

This chain uses TRBV6-4 with TRBJ1-1, with D unclear. The CDR3 consists of 14 residues. V was cut by 1 base and J by 1 base, with 7 bases left in between. CDR1 and CDR2 (germline): MRHNA, SNTAGT. The CDR3 nucleotides are TGTGCCAGCAGTGACTATGCCGGGAACACTGAAGCTTTCTTT. Translating gives CASSDYAGNTEAFF.

This sequence joins TRBV18 and TRBJ1-4, with D unclear. Germline CDR1 is KGHSH and CDR2 is LQKENI. This CDR3 is 13 amino acids long. V shed 6 bases and J shed 8 bases, with 13 bases lying between them. The CDR3 sequence is CASSPNTDEKLFF. The CDR3 coding sequence is TGTGCCAGCTCGCCAAACACGGACGAAAAACTGTTTTTT.

The chain has TRBV12-3 or TRBV12-4 and TRBJ2-7; no reliable D call. Between the trimmed V and J ends, which lost 4 bases and 3 bases, there was a span of 10 bases. The CDR3 extends over 13 amino acids. CDR3 residues: CASSWARGYEQYF. CDR3 sequence (DNA): TGTGCCAGCAGTTGGGCAAGAGGCTACGAGCAGTACTTC.

The V gene is TRBV24-1, the J gene TRBJ2-7, with 7 bases identical to TRBD1. V was clipped by 7 bases and J by 9 bases; unmatched bases: 11. CDR3 length: 13 amino acids. Germline V lookup: CDR1 KGHDR, CDR2 SFDVKD. The CDR3 DNA follows: TGTGCCACCAGCGGGACAGAGTGGGAAAGGCAGTACTTC. Protein product: CATSGTEWERQYF.

J is TRBJ2-5 and V is TRBV15, with TRBD2 identical over 9 bases. The CDR3 spans 14 residues. The germline V gene encodes CDR1 LNHNV and CDR2 YYDKDF (reference sequence). J lost 5 bases, V lost 4 bases, and 5 bases had no gene match. CDR3 in amino acids: CATSISGSGETQYF. The CDR3 coding sequence is TGTGCCACCAGCATTAGCGGGAGTGGCGAGACCCAGTACTTC.

The chain joins TRBV5-4 to TRBJ2-7, with TRBD1 matching 8 bases. This CDR3 has 14 residues. The junction had 9 bases not matched to a gene; V was cut back by 5 bases and J by 5 bases. Germline V lookup: CDR1 SGHNT, CDR2 YYREEE (reference sequence). The CDR3 region is CASRMTQGADEQYF. The CDR3 DNA reads TGTGCCAGCAGAATGACGCAGGGGGCAGACGAGCAGTACTTC. Full variable domain (rest looked up from reference TRBV5-4 and TRBJ2-7): ETGVTQSPTHLIKTRGQQVTLRCSSQSGHNTVSWYQQALGQGPQFIFQYYREEENGRGNFPPRFSGLQFPNYSSELNVNALELDDSALYLCASRMTQGADEQYFGPGTRLTVT.

The genes are TRBV9 and TRBJ2-2, with TRBD1 matching 9 bases. CDR3 length: 17 amino acids. From germline, CDR1 is SGDLS and CDR2 YYNGEE. J was trimmed by 4 bases and V by 3 bases; bases with no gene match: 10. CDR3 loop: CASSGDYGQGPTGELFF. CDR3 DNA: TGTGCCAGCAGCGGGGATTACGGACAGGGGCCCACCGGGGAGCTGTTTTTT.

As regards this clone: At the DNA level, this CDR3 is encoded by other sequences in the same sample as well. CDR3 sequence (DNA): TGCGCCAGCAGCTTTGTGCCTAGCGGGAGTGACACCCAGTACTTC. This encodes CASSFVPSGSDTQYF. This chain connects TRBV5-1 to TRBJ2-5, with 10 bases matching TRBD2. Germline loops: CDR1 SGHRS, CDR2 YFSETQ. With 2 bases clipped from V and 8 bases from J, the junction kept 9 bases outside the gene matches. The CDR3 loop spans 15 amino acids. The complete variable domain, with remaining parts taken from reference TRBV5-1 and TRBJ2-5, reads KAGVTQTPRYLIKTRGQQVTLSCSPISGHRSVSWYQQTPGQGLQFLFEYFSETQRNKGNFPGRFSGRQFSNSRSEMNVSTLELGDSALYLCASSFVPSGSDTQYFGPGTRLLVL.

This sequence joins TRBV3-1 (or the pseudogene TRBV3-2) and TRBJ2-5, with TRBD2 identical over 9 bases. Trimming at V came to 1 base and at J to 5 bases, leaving 5 bases not matched to a gene. CDR3 size: 15 residues. The germline CDR1 and CDR2 sequences are LGHDT and YNNKEL (reference sequence). This CDR3 reads CASSQVSGRGETQYF. CDR3 nucleotides: TGTGCCAGCAGCCAAGTTAGCGGGAGAGGGGAGACCCAGTACTTC.

V and J are TRBV7-2 and TRBJ2-5; D is unresolved. The V end was cut by 3 bases, the J end by 4 bases, with 6 bases between. Germline V lookup: CDR1 SGHTA, CDR2 FQGNSA. The CDR3 runs 12 residues. CDR3 sequence: CASSLSTETQYF. In DNA form, the CDR3 reads TGTGCCAGCAGCTTGTCTACAGAGACCCAGTACTTC. Full variable domain (rest looked up from reference TRBV7-2 and TRBJ2-5): GAGVSQSPSNKVTEKGKDVELRCDPISGHTALYWYRQSLGQGLEFLIYFQGNSAPDKSGLPSDRFSAERTGGSVSTLTIQRTQQEDSAVYLCASSLSTETQYFGPGTRLLVL.

The V call is TRBV3-1 (or the pseudogene TRBV3-2), the J call TRBJ2-2; D is unresolved. Trimming stripped 1 base from V and 5 bases from J, with 8 bases between. The CDR3 loop spans 14 amino acids. Germline assignment: CDR1 LGHDT and CDR2 YNNKEL (reference sequence). The CDR3 is CASSQGRGTGELFF. As DNA, the CDR3 is TGTGCCAGCAGCCAAGGACGCGGAACCGGGGAGCTGTTTTTT.

The rearrangement links TRBV7-2 to TRBJ2-7; 13 bases line up with TRBD2. The V and J ends lost 4 bases and 6 bases, in that order; junction bases with no gene match: 6. Germline CDR1 is SGHTA and CDR2 is FQGNSA. The CDR3 totals 15 residues. The CDR3 loop is CASSSRTSGSSEQYF. The CDR3 region has the DNA TGTGCCAGCAGCTCACGGACTAGCGGGAGTAGCGAGCAGTACTTC.

The chain joins TRBV10-3 to TRBJ1-1; D may be TRBD1 (5 bases). V lost 4 bases to trimming and J lost 7 bases, with 19 bases between them. This CDR3 comprises 15 residues. Germline CDR1 reads ENHRY; CDR2 reads SYGVKD. CDR3 region: CAISGYDSGMGEAFF. The CDR3 DNA is TGTGCCATCAGTGGATATGATTCAGGGATGGGTGAAGCTTTCTTT.

This sequence joins TRBV7-2 and TRBJ1-1; D uncertain. Trimming stripped 5 bases from V and 0 bases from J, with 7 bases between. The CDR3 loop spans 13 amino acids. The V gene's germline CDR1 is SGHTA and CDR2 FQGNSA. The CDR3 spells CASSNGMNTEAFF. The CDR3 DNA reads as TGTGCCAGCAGCAACGGAATGAACACTGAAGCTTTCTTT.

The chain is built from TRBV4-2 and TRBJ1-3; maybe TRBD1 (6 bases). Germline V gene data show CDR1 as LGHNA and CDR2 as YNFKEQ. The V gene lost 5 bases and the J gene lost 2 bases, with 16 bases spanning the gap. The CDR3 runs 16 residues. The CDR3 sequence is CASSKQGLLPGNTIYF. The CDR3 nucleotides are TGTGCCAGCAGCAAACAGGGATTACTCCCTGGAAACACCATATATTTT.

The CDR3 loop reads CASSALKDGGPEEQYF. Here the CDR3 DNA reads TGTGCCAGCAGCGCACTTAAGGACGGGGGTCCTGAGGAGCAGTACTTC. The chain has TRBV9 and TRBJ2-7, with D tentatively TRBD2 (6 bases). CDR1 is SGDLS and CDR2 is YYNGEE in the germline V gene. The CDR3 consists of 16 residues. Trimming stripped 3 bases from V and 7 bases from J, with 23 bases between.

The V and J genes are TRBV5-1 and TRBJ2-5, with D possibly matching TRBD2 (6 bases). CDR1 and CDR2 from the germline V gene are SGHRS and YFSETQ. The CDR3 has 15 amino acids. V dropped 4 bases and J dropped 0 bases, with 13 bases sitting between them. This CDR3 reads CASSQQSGYQETQYF. Written as DNA, the CDR3 is TGCGCCAGCAGCCAACAAAGCGGGTACCAAGAGACCCAGTACTTC.